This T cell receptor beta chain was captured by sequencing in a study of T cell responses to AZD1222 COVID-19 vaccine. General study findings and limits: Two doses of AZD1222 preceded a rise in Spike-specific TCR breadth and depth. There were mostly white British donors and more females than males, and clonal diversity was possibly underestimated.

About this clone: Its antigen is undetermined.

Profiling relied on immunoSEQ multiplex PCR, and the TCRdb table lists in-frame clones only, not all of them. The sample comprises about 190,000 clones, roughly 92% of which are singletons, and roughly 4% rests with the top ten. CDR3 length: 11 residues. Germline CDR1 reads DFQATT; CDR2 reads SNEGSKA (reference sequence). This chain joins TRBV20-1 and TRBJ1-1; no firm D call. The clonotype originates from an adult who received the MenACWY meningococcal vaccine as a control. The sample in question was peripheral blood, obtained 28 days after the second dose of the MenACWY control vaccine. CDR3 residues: CSRIMNTEAFF. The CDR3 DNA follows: TGCAGCAGAATTATGAACACTGAAGCTTTCTTT.